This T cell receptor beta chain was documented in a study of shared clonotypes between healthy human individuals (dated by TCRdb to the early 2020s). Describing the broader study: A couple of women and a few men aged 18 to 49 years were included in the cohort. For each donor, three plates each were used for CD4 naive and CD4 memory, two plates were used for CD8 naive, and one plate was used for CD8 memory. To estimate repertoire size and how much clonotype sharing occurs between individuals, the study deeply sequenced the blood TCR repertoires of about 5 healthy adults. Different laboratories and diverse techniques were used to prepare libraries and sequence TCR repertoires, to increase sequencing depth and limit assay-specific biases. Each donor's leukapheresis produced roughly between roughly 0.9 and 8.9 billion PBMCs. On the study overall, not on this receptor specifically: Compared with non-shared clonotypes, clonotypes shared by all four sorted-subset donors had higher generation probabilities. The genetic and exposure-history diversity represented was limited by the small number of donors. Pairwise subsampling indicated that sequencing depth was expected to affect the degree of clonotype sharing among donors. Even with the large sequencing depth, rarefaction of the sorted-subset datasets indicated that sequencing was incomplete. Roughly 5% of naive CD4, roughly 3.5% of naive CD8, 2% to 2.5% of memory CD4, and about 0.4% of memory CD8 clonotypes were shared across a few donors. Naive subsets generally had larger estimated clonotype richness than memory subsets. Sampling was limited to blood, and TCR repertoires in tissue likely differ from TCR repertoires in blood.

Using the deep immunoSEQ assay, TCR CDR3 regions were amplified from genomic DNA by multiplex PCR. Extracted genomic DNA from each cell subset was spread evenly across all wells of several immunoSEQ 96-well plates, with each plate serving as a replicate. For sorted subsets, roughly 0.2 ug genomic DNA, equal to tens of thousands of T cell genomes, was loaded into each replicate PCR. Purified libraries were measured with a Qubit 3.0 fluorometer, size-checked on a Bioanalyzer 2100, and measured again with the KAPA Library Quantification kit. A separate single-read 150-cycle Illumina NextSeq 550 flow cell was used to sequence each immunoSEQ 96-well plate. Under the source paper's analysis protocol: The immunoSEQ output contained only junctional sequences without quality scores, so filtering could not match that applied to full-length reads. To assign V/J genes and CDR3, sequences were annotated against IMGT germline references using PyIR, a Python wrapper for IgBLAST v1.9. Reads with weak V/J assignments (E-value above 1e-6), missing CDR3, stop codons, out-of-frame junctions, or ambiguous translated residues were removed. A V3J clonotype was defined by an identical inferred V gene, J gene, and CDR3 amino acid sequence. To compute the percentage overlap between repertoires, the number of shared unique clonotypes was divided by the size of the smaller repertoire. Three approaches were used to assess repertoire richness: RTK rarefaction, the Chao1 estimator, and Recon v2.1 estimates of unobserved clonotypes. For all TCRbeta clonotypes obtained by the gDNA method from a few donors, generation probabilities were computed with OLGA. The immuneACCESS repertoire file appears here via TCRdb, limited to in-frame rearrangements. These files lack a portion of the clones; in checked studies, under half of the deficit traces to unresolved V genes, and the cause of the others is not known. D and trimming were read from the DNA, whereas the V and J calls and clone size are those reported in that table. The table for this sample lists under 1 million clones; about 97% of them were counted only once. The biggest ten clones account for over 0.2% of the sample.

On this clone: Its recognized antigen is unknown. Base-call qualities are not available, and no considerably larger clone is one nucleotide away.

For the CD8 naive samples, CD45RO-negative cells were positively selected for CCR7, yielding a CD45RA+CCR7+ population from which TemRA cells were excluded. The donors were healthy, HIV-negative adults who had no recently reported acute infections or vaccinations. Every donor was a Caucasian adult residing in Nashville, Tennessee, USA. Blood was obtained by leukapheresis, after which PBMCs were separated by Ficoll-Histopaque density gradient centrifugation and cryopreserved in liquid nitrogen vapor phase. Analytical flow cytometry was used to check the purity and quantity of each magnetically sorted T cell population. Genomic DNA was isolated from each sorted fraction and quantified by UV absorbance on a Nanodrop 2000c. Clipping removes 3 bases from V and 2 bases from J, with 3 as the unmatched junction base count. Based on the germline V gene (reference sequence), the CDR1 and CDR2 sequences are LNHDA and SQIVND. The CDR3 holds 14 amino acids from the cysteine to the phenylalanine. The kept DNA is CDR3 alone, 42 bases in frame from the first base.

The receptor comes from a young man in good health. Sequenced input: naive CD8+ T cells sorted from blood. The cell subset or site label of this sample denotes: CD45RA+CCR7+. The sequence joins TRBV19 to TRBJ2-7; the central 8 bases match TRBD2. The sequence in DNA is TGTGCCAGTAGTATCTTGCGGGAGGCCTACGAGCAGTACTTC. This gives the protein CASSILREAYEQYF.